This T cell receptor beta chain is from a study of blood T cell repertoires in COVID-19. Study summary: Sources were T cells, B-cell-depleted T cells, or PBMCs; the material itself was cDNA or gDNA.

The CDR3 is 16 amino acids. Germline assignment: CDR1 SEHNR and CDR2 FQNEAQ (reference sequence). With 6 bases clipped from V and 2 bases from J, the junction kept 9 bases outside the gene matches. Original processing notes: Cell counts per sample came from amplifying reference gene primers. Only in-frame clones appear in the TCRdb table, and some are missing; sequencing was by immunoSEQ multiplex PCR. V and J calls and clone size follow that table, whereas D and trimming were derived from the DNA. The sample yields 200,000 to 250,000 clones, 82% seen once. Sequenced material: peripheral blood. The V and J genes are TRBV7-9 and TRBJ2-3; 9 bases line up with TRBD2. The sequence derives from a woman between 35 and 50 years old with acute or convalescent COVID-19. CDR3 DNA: TGTGCCAGCAGTCTACGGGTAGCGGGAGACACAGATACGCAGTATTTT. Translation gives CASSLRVAGDTDTQYF.